Each of the 12 T cell receptor beta chains below was sequenced from the same sample in a study of blood T cell repertoires in COVID-19. Using immunoSEQ multiplex PCR, the repertoire was profiled, and TCRdb retains in-frame clones only, with some absent. The sample holds approximately 140,000 clones, 80% to 85% seen once. Sample: peripheral blood. Receptor source: a man aged 25-45 years with COVID-19, enrolled during active disease.

The rearrangement links TRBV14 to TRBJ1-1, with 8 bases lining up with TRBD1. Germline V lookup: CDR1 SGHDN, CDR2 FVKESK. J gave up 6 bases and V 6 bases, and 9 bases lay outside the gene matches. CDR3 length equals 14 residues. CDR3 sequence: CASSSRGRGAEAFF. CDR3 bases: TGTGCCAGCAGTTCCAGGGGGCGCGGCGCTGAAGCTTTCTTT.

The chain links TRBV2 to TRBJ1-4, with TRBD1 matching 9 bases. Germline values: CDR1 SNHLY, CDR2 FYNNEI. Unmatched junction bases numbered 3, after V lost 6 bases and J lost 7 bases. This CDR3 has 13 amino acids. CDR3 bases: TGTGCCAGCAGACAGGGGGCGAGTGAAAAACTGTTTTTT. This gives the protein CASRQGASEKLFF.

The rearrangement links TRBV13 to TRBJ2-7, with TRBD1 as a possible D gene (6 bases). V was pared by 5 bases and J by 4 bases, with 21 bases between. Germline CDR1 reads PRHDT; CDR2 reads FYEKMQ (reference sequence). CDR3 length: 16 amino acids. CDR3 residues: CASSGAGEKSLYEQYF. Written as DNA, the CDR3 is TGTGCCAGCAGCGGGGCAGGGGAAAAAAGCTTATACGAGCAGTACTTC. The whole variable domain, filled in from reference TRBV13 and TRBJ2-7, reads AAGVIQSPRHLIKEKRETATLKCYPIPRHDTVYWYQQGPGQDPQFLISFYEKMQSDKGSIPDRFSAQQFSDYHSELNMSSLELGDSALYFCASSGAGEKSLYEQYFGPGTRLTVT.

The chain is built from TRBV19 and TRBJ2-7; D perhaps matches TRBD2 (6 bases). Germline V gives CDR1 LNHDA, CDR2 SQIVND (reference sequence). V shed 3 bases and J shed 7 bases, with 13 bases lying between them. This CDR3 is built from 13 residues. This CDR3 is CASSMEGFGEQYF. The DNA for the CDR3 is TGTGCCAGTAGTATGGAGGGTTTTGGAGAGCAGTACTTC. Based on the CDR3 plus reference TRBV19 and TRBJ2-7, the full variable domain is DGGITQSPKYLFRKEGQNVTLSCEQNLNHDAMYWYRQDPGQGLRLIYYSQIVNDFQKGDIAEGYSVSREKKESFPLTVTSAQKNPTAFYLCASSMEGFGEQYFGPGTRLTVT.

The chain uses TRBV6-5 and TRBJ1-2, with 10 bases identical to TRBD1. The CDR3 spans 13 residues. Germline CDR1 and CDR2: MNHEY and SVGAGI. Losses at the gene ends were 6 bases for V and 8 bases for J; bases not matched to a gene: 6. CDR3 protein: CASRRDRGKGYTF. As DNA, the CDR3 is TGTGCCAGCAGAAGGGACAGGGGTAAGGGCTACACCTTC.

The chain recombines TRBV14 with TRBJ2-7, with 7 bases matching TRBD1. The V and J ends lost 1 base and 0 bases, in that order; junction bases with no gene match: 3. CDR1 and CDR2 (germline): SGHDN, FVKESK. This CDR3 is built from 15 residues. The CDR3 bases are TGTGCCAGCAGCCAAGGTCCAGGGGGCTCCTACGAGCAGTACTTC. It encodes CASSQGPGGSYEQYF.

V is TRBV5-1 and J is TRBJ2-7, with TRBD1 matching over 8 bases. CDR1 SGHRS and CDR2 YFSETQ come from the germline V gene. The CDR3 extends over 14 amino acids. The ends lost 2 bases at V and 2 bases at J; junction bases unmatched: 3. CDR3 sequence: CASSLDRGTYEQYF. In DNA form, the CDR3 reads TGCGCCAGCAGCTTAGACAGGGGTACCTACGAGCAGTACTTC.

The chain uses TRBV6-6 and TRBJ2-7; D might be TRBD2 (6 bases). V shed 7 bases and J shed 3 bases, with 19 bases lying between them. The CDR3 runs to 15 residues. Germline CDR1 MNHNY, CDR2 SVGAGI (reference sequence). The CDR3 nucleotides are TGTGCCAGCATTTCCCCTGGAACTAGCAGCTACGAGCAGTACTTC. Translating gives CASISPGTSSYEQYF.

The CDR3 DNA reads TGCAGCGCCCGCGGATTAGCAACCGGGGAGCTGTTTTTT. It encodes CSARGLATGELFF. V is TRBV29-1 and J is TRBJ2-2; D unclear. The germline V gene has CDR1 SQVTM and CDR2 ANQGSEA. Trimming shortened V by 7 bases and J by 5 bases, and 14 bases separated the two germline ends. The CDR3 has 13 residues.

The chain joins TRBV5-5 to TRBJ1-1; D call uncertain. V lost 0 bases, J lost 0 bases, and 6 bases lay in between. The CDR3 loop spans 14 amino acids. CDR1 is SGHKS, CDR2 YYEKEE, per germline (reference sequence). CDR3 loop: CASSLGWLNTEAFF. CDR3 bases: TGTGCCAGCAGCTTGGGGTGGCTGAACACTGAAGCTTTCTTT.

In this sample, this clone turned up a few times. V gene TRBV2 combines with J gene TRBJ1-2; weak D call: TRBD1 (6 bases). CDR3 size: 12 residues. Germline CDR1 is SNHLY and CDR2 is FYNNEI. The V end was cut by 4 bases, the J end by 9 bases, with 12 bases between. This chain's CDR3 is CASSGYRVSYTF. The CDR3 coding sequence is TGTGCCAGCAGTGGGTACAGGGTGAGCTACACCTTC.

The gene calls are TRBV10-3 and TRBJ1-6; 8 bases fit TRBD1. CDR1 and CDR2 from the germline V gene are ENHRY and SYGVKD. V lost 8 bases to trimming and J lost 7 bases; unmatched junction nucleotides: 7. This CDR3 is built from 14 residues. CDR3 sequence (DNA): TGTGCCATCGGACAGGGTGGCCCCAATTCACCCCTCCACTTT. Protein: CAIGQGGPNSPLHF.